This T cell receptor (beta chain) emerged from a study of cytomegalovirus exposure and HLA in healthy donors. Study-wide points: CMV serostatus was the only recorded immune exposure for donors.

As regards this clone: Its antigen remains unidentified.

Trimming took 0 bases from V and 6 from J; bases not matched to a gene: 5. The CDR3 spans 16 residues. From germline, CDR1 is LGHNA and CDR2 YSLEER. 60 Vbeta and 13 Jbeta primers were used in PCR. The protocol was immunoSEQ multiplex PCR, while the TCRdb copy is restricted to in-frame clones and leaves out a portion. The data hold about 96,000 clones, with approximately 74% observed a single time. Sequencing was done on a sample of PBMCs. The chain is built from TRBV4-3 and TRBJ1-4, with 9 bases fitting TRBD1. The TCR sequence derives from a woman in her 70s in good health and CMV-seropositive. The CDR3 DNA reads TGCGCCAGCAGCCAAGAAGTGGGACAGGGCCATGAAAAACTGTTTTTT. Translated, it gives CASSQEVGQGHEKLFF.